The source of this T cell receptor beta chain is a study of blood T cell repertoires in COVID-19. About the research overall: The United States, Italy and Spain were the sources of the acute and convalescent COVID-19 samples. T cells, B-cell-depleted T cells, or PBMCs provided the cDNA or gDNA that served as material.

Per the study methods: From reference gene primer amplification, estimates of nucleated cell counts were derived. TCRdb's table, derived via immunoSEQ multiplex PCR, lists solely in-frame clones and lacks some. The V and J calls and clone size come from that table; D and trimming were worked out from the DNA. The data contain tens of thousands of clones, roughly 80% of them singletons. Germline CDR1 is MDHEN and CDR2 is SYDVKM. The CDR3 consists of 11 residues. The V gene lost 8 bases and the J gene lost 8 bases, with 12 bases spanning the gap. This clone was observed once. The source material was peripheral blood. This chain links TRBV28 with TRBJ1-2; D gene uncertain. This receptor was taken from a woman over 75 with active or convalescent COVID-19. The CDR3 DNA is TGTGCCAGCTCCGGGGTAACCGGCTACACCTTC. Translated, it gives CASSGVTGYTF.